The next 13 T cell receptor beta chains were all read from a single sample in a study of shared clonotypes between healthy human individuals. Assay used: immunoSEQ multiplex PCR; TCRdb lists only in-frame clones, some missing. Here the sample spans around 2.1 million clones, under 97% being singletons. The specimen was naive CD4+ T cells sorted from blood. The sample's subset: CD45RA+ positively selected. All receptors derive from a man aged 18 to 29 in good health.

This clone is a singleton in its sample. Distinct nucleotide sequences in the sample also encode this CDR3. The gene calls are TRBV2 and TRBJ1-1; D is ambiguous. This CDR3 has 13 residues. Trimming cost V 2 bases and J 5 bases, with 9 bases left between them. The germline CDR1 and CDR2 sequences are SNHLY and FYNNEI. DNA for the CDR3: TGTGCCAGCAGTGAACTTGGGGAAACTGAAGCTTTCTTT. Translating it yields CASSELGETEAFF.

The V and J genes are TRBV5-4 and TRBJ2-7; D could derive from TRBD1 or TRBD2 (5 bases each). This CDR3 has 14 amino acids. Germline values: CDR1 SGHNT, CDR2 YYREEE (reference sequence). The germline V and J ends were trimmed by 4 bases and 2 bases, with 13 bases remaining between them. CDR3 nucleotide sequence: TGTGCCAGCAGCCCCCGGGGCCAGACCTACGAGCAGTACTTC. Amino acids: CASSPRGQTYEQYF.

The chain joins TRBV5-6 to TRBJ1-6; possibly TRBD1 for D (6 bases). Trimming left V 4 bases short and J 5 bases short, with 10 bases between. The CDR3 is 14 amino acids. The germline CDR1 and CDR2 sequences are SGHDT and YYEEEE. DNA of the CDR3: TGTGCCAGCAGCCAAGGACAGAATAATTCACCCCTCCACTTT. The encoded protein is CASSQGQNNSPLHF.

The V and J genes are TRBV7-9 and TRBJ2-6; TRBD1 might be the D (6 bases). Germline loops: CDR1 SEHNR, CDR2 FQNEAQ (reference sequence). The V gene lost 5 bases and the J gene lost 0 bases, with 11 bases spanning the gap. The length of the CDR3 is 16 residues. The CDR3 DNA follows: TGTGCCAGCAGCCCAGACAGGATCTCTGGGGCCAACGTCCTGACTTTC. Its translation is CASSPDRISGANVLTF.

V usage is TRBV7-2 and J usage is TRBJ2-7, with TRBD2 identical over 12 bases. The germline V gene has CDR1 SGHTA and CDR2 FQGNSA. The CDR3 covers 18 residues. V gave up 3 bases and J gave up 3 bases; unmatched junction bases: 12. This CDR3 reads CASSLLAGGPTRGYEQYF. As DNA, the CDR3 is TGTGCCAGCAGCTTGCTAGCGGGAGGGCCCACAAGAGGCTACGAGCAGTACTTC. The full variable domain, its missing parts supplied by reference TRBV7-2 and TRBJ2-7, is GAGVSQSPSNKVTEKGKDVELRCDPISGHTALYWYRQSLGQGLEFLIYFQGNSAPDKSGLPSDRFSAERTGGSVSTLTIQRTQQEDSAVYLCASSLLAGGPTRGYEQYFGPGTRLTVT.

The V and J genes are TRBV19 and TRBJ1-6; D possibly corresponds to TRBD1 (6 bases). The CDR3 length is 15 residues. Looked up from germline, CDR1 is LNHDA and CDR2 is SQIVND (reference sequence). Trimming removed 3 bases from V and 10 bases from J, with 16 bases in between. CDR3 residues: CASSMIGGGGSPLHF. In DNA, the CDR3 is TGTGCCAGTAGTATGATTGGAGGGGGAGGATCACCCCTCCACTTT.

J is TRBJ1-4 and V is TRBV28; D unclear. The V gene lost 6 bases and the J gene lost 5 bases, with 13 bases spanning the gap. CDR1 and CDR2 from the germline V gene are MDHEN and SYDVKM. CDR3 length: 14 amino acids. CDR3 protein: CASRLIASNEKLFF. CDR3 coding DNA: TGTGCCAGCAGGTTAATAGCGTCGAATGAAAAACTGTTTTTT. Variable domain in full (rest from reference TRBV28 and TRBJ1-4): DVKVTQSSRYLVKRTGEKVFLECVQDMDHENMFWYRQDPGLGLRLIYFSYDVKMKEKGDIPEGYSVSREKKERFSLILESASTNQTSMYLCASRLIASNEKLFFGSGTQLSVL.

The J gene is TRBJ1-1, the V gene TRBV19; D is possibly TRBD1 (5 bases). Deletions cut 5 bases from V and 5 bases from J, with 15 bases between. Germline-derived CDR1 and CDR2 are LNHDA and SQIVND (reference sequence). This CDR3 spans 14 amino acids. CDR3 DNA: TGTGCCAGTAGTGTCCCGCAGGGTGGTACTGAAGCTTTCTTT. Translating gives CASSVPQGGTEAFF.

The V gene is TRBV5-1, the J gene TRBJ1-2; 10 bases align to TRBD1. V shed 7 bases, J shed 6 bases, and the junction held 9 bases outside the gene matches. The germline V gene encodes CDR1 SGHRS and CDR2 YFSETQ. The CDR3 is 14 residues long. DNA of the CDR3: TGCGCCAGCTCTAAAGGACAGGGGGTGGATGGCTACACCTTC. Protein sequence: CASSKGQGVDGYTF.

This chain's CDR3 is CASSPNAGYNEQFF. DNA of the CDR3: TGTGCCAGCTCACCAAATGCAGGTTACAATGAGCAGTTCTTC. The chain joins TRBV18 to TRBJ2-1, with D unresolved. Between the trimmed V and J ends, which lost 2 bases and 4 bases, there was a span of 9 bases. The CDR3 sequence is 14 residues long. Germline loops: CDR1 KGHSH, CDR2 LQKENI.

The chain recombines TRBV18 with TRBJ2-7; TRBD1 matches at 7 bases. J lost 4 bases, V lost 4 bases, and 10 bases had no gene match. The CDR3 spans 15 residues. Germline V gene lookup returns CDR1 KGHSH and CDR2 LQKENI. This CDR3 reads CASSLTRTGVYEQYF. The CDR3 DNA sequence: TGTGCCAGCTCACTTACAAGGACAGGAGTATACGAGCAGTACTTC.

The chain links TRBV12-5 to TRBJ2-7; the D is unclear. Germline CDR1 is LGHNT and CDR2 is FRNRAP. The CDR3 spans 13 residues. V lost 0 bases, J lost 2 bases, and 5 bases lay in between. In DNA, the CDR3 is TGTGCTAGTGGTTTGGTACCAACCTACGAGCAGTACTTC. It yields the protein CASGLVPTYEQYF.

The chain carries TRBV25-1 and TRBJ1-2, with a weak D call TRBD1 (6 bases). The CDR3 is made up of 17 amino acids. Germline lookup yields CDR1 MGHDK and CDR2 SYGVNS. V lost 0 bases and J lost 5, with 19 bases in between. This CDR3 is CASSEYGSRTAVYGYTF. CDR3 bases: TGTGCCAGCAGTGAATATGGTTCAAGGACAGCGGTGTATGGCTACACCTTC.